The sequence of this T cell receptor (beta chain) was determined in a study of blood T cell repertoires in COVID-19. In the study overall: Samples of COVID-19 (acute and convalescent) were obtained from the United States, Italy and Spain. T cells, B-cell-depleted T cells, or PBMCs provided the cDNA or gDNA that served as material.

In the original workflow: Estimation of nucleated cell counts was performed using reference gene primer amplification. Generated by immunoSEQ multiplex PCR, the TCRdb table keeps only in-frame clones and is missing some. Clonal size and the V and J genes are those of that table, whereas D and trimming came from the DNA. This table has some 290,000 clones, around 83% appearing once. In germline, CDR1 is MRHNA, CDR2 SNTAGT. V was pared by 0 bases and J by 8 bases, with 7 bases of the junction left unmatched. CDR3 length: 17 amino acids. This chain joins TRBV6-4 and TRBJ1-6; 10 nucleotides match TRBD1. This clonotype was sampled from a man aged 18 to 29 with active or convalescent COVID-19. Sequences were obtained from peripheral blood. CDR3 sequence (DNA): TGTGCCAGCAGTGACTCAACAGGTGGGACAGGGGATTCACCCCTCCACTTT. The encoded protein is CASSDSTGGTGDSPLHF.